These 18 T cell receptor beta chains originate from one sample sequenced in a study of shared clonotypes between healthy human individuals. The table came from immunoSEQ multiplex PCR; TCRdb's copy has only in-frame clones and leaves some out. Here the sample spans millions of clones, 85% to 95% being singletons. The sample consisted of naive CD4+ T cells from PBMCs. Described subset: CD45RA+ positively selected. The origin of the receptors is a man aged 18 to 30 in good health. Some clones in this sample may be carry-over from other donors' samples.

The V gene is TRBV9, the J gene TRBJ1-3; D not resolved. V lost 1 base and J 3 bases, leaving 8 bases between the germline ends. CDR1 is SGDLS, CDR2 YYNGEE, per germline. This CDR3 has 14 amino acids. The CDR3 here is CASSVSVLGNTIYF. In DNA form, the CDR3 reads TGTGCCAGCAGCGTAAGTGTGCTTGGAAACACCATATATTTT.

The chain combines TRBV9 with TRBJ1-6; D is ambiguous. Deletions cut 0 bases from V and 11 bases from J, with 15 bases between. The CDR3 length is 15 residues. Germline CDR1 is SGDLS and CDR2 is YYNGEE. CDR3 loop: CASSVDGRGRAPLHF. Written as DNA, the CDR3 is TGTGCCAGCAGCGTAGATGGCAGAGGGAGGGCACCCCTCCACTTT.

The V and J genes are TRBV10-3 and TRBJ2-5; 8 bases map to TRBD2. The V gene end was trimmed by 1 base and the J gene end by 2 bases; junction bases not matched to a gene: 6. The CDR3 consists of 16 residues. Germline V CDR1 and CDR2: ENHRY, SYGVKD. The chain's CDR3 is CAISEFIAGSQETQYF. The DNA for the CDR3 is TGTGCCATCAGTGAGTTTATAGCGGGAAGTCAAGAGACCCAGTACTTC.

As to this clone: The identical CDR3 is also encoded by other nucleotide sequences in the sample. The chain uses TRBV29-1 and TRBJ2-5; TRBD1 or TRBD2 may be the D gene (5 bases each). Germline CDR1 is SQVTM and CDR2 is ANQGSEA. Between the trimmed V and J ends, which lost 6 bases and 3 bases, there was a span of 11 bases. This CDR3 has 12 residues. CDR3 protein: CSVGTAEETQYF. DNA for the CDR3: TGCAGCGTGGGGACCGCCGAAGAGACCCAGTACTTC.

This chain uses TRBV5-1 with TRBJ2-7; 8 nucleotides line up with TRBD2. The CDR3 loop spans 16 amino acids. The J segment lost 2 bases and the V segment lost 0 bases, leaving 7 bases of the junction unmatched. Germline V gene data show CDR1 as SGHRS and CDR2 as YFSETQ. The CDR3 bases are TGCGCCAGCAGCTTGGTAGAGGCGGGAGGCCCCTACGAGCAGTACTTC. Protein product: CASSLVEAGGPYEQYF.

The chain uses TRBV19 and TRBJ2-7; TRBD2 matches 10 bases. Germline assignment: CDR1 LNHDA and CDR2 SQIVND (reference sequence). V shed 5 bases and J 6 bases; nucleotides not matched to a gene: 10. The CDR3 is made up of 15 amino acids. CDR3 in amino acids: CASSFPSGRHSEQYF. For the CDR3, the DNA is TGTGCCAGTAGTTTTCCTAGCGGGAGACACTCCGAGCAGTACTTC.

This clone was found once. This chain joins TRBV5-4 and TRBJ2-1; 7 bases agree with TRBD2. Trimming at V came to 4 bases and at J to 2 bases, leaving 6 bases not matched to a gene. The CDR3 is made up of 15 amino acids. From germline, CDR1 is SGHNT and CDR2 YYREEE (reference sequence). The CDR3 DNA sequence: TGTGCCAGCAGCCATAGCGGGTACACCTACAATGAGCAGTTCTTC. Protein: CASSHSGYTYNEQFF.

The chain couples TRBV7-3 to TRBJ2-7; TRBD2 might be the D (5 bases). The V and J ends lost 4 bases and 5 bases respectively, with 6 bases between them. The CDR3 is 11 residues long. The germline CDR1 and CDR2 sequences are SGHTA and FQGTGA. The CDR3 nucleotides are TGTGCCAGCAGCTCTAGCCACGAGCAGTACTTC. Encoded protein: CASSSSHEQYF.

The V call is TRBV7-9, the J call TRBJ2-4; 7 nucleotides agree with TRBD1. The V and J ends lost 5 bases and 1 base, in that order; junction bases with no gene match: 2. CDR3 length equals 14 residues. CDR1 is SEHNR and CDR2 is FQNEAQ in the germline V gene (reference sequence). Here the CDR3 DNA reads TGTGCCAGCAGCGTACAGGGGGCCAAAAACATTCAGTACTTC. Translating gives CASSVQGAKNIQYF.

About this clone itself: Other DNA sequences in this sample translate to the same CDR3. The gene calls are TRBV7-9 and TRBJ1-1; D gene uncertain. Germline V gene sequence: CDR1 SEHNR, CDR2 FQNEAQ (reference sequence). V was pared by 5 bases and J by 2 bases, with 9 bases between. The CDR3 has 13 amino acids. The CDR3 DNA sequence: TGTGCCAGCAGCCCCCGCCCCAACACTGAAGCTTTCTTT. It yields the protein CASSPRPNTEAFF.

This chain links TRBV9 with TRBJ1-2; TRBD1 might be the D (5 bases). V lost 2 bases and J 6 bases, leaving 14 bases between the germline ends. This CDR3 region has 14 residues. Germline lookup yields CDR1 SGDLS and CDR2 YYNGEE. The CDR3 protein is CASSVLTGGNGYTF. CDR3 nucleotides: TGTGCCAGCAGCGTCTTAACAGGAGGGAATGGCTACACCTTC. The variable domain in full, with the rest retrieved from reference TRBV9 and TRBJ1-2, is DSGVTQTPKHLITATGQRVTLRCSPRSGDLSVYWYQQSLDQGLQFLIQYYNGEERAKGNILERFSAQQFPDLHSELNLSSLELGDSALYFCASSVLTGGNGYTFGSGTRLTVV.

V is TRBV27 and J is TRBJ2-5; TRBD1 matches at 9 bases. The ends lost 5 bases at V and 1 base at J; junction bases unmatched: 5. The CDR3 runs to 15 residues. Looked up from germline, CDR1 is MNHEY and CDR2 is SMNVEV (reference sequence). The CDR3 spells CASSPRQGGQETQYF. The CDR3, as DNA: TGTGCCAGCAGTCCCAGACAGGGGGGCCAAGAGACCCAGTACTTC.

The rearrangement joins TRBV28 to TRBJ1-6; TRBD1 matches at 7 bases. This CDR3 region has 15 residues. V shed 5 bases and J 5 bases; nucleotides not matched to a gene: 6. Germline values: CDR1 MDHEN, CDR2 SYDVKM. Written as DNA, the CDR3 is TGTGCCAGCAGTCCCGGGACAGTTAATAATTCACCCCTCCACTTT. Translation gives CASSPGTVNNSPLHF. Using reference TRBV28 and TRBJ1-6 for the parts outside the CDR3, the full variable domain is DVKVTQSSRYLVKRTGEKVFLECVQDMDHENMFWYRQDPGLGLRLIYFSYDVKMKEKGDIPEGYSVSREKKERFSLILESASTNQTSMYLCASSPGTVNNSPLHFGNGTRLTVT.

The CDR3 DNA reads TGTGCCAGCAGCGTAAGGCCGGCACAAGAGACCCAGTACTTC. Protein: CASSVRPAQETQYF. The chain uses TRBV9 and TRBJ2-5; D gene ambiguous. The CDR3 spans 14 residues. Trimming removed 1 base at V and 2 bases at J, with 9 bases between. The V gene's germline CDR1 is SGDLS and CDR2 YYNGEE.

The chain has TRBV9 and TRBJ2-5; D is perhaps TRBD1 (5 bases). V was trimmed by 3 bases and J by 3 bases, leaving 12 bases between them. Germline-derived CDR1 and CDR2 are SGDLS and YYNGEE. The CDR3 contains 14 residues. The CDR3 nucleotides are TGTGCCAGCAGCGCGACCAGGGTGGAAGAGACCCAGTACTTC. Protein sequence: CASSATRVEETQYF.

The chain couples TRBV6-5 to TRBJ1-2; 8 bases fit TRBD1. CDR1 is MNHEY and CDR2 is SVGAGI in the germline V gene. Losses at the gene ends were 8 bases for V and 3 bases for J; bases not matched to a gene: 8. CDR3 size: 14 residues. CDR3 bases: TGTGCCAGCGCGAGGACAGGGAATGACTATGGCTACACCTTC. The encoded protein is CASARTGNDYGYTF.

The sample holds one count of this clone. The chain combines TRBV6-5 with TRBJ2-7, with D possibly matching TRBD1 (6 bases). The CDR3 totals 16 residues. The V end lost 0 bases, the J end lost 2 bases, and 14 bases lay between the germline ends. The germline CDR1 and CDR2 sequences are MNHEY and SVGAGI. The CDR3 loop is CASSYSILPGAYEQYF. The CDR3, as DNA: TGTGCCAGCAGTTACTCGATACTTCCAGGGGCCTACGAGCAGTACTTC.

V usage is TRBV6-5 and J usage is TRBJ2-7, with 11 bases lining up with TRBD2. Per the germline V gene, CDR1 is MNHEY and CDR2 is SVGAGI. The CDR3 spans 16 residues. Trimming took 0 bases from V and 5 from J; bases not matched to a gene: 6. CDR3 DNA: TGTGCCAGCAGTTACTCCCGTAGCGGGAGGGCCCACGAGCAGTACTTC. It encodes CASSYSRSGRAHEQYF.